This TCR beta chain was obtained from a study of T cell responses to AZD1222 COVID-19 vaccine. Clones were read by immunoSEQ multiplex PCR, and TCRdb kept only the in-frame ones, dropping some. The table includes under 150,000 clones, around 83% detected once. Broader study findings: Most donors were white British, females outnumbered males, and clonal diversity was possibly underestimated.

Remarks on this clone: Its specificity is not known.

Germline values: CDR1 KGHSH, CDR2 LQKENI. Trimming took 4 bases from V and 2 from J, leaving 11 bases between them. This CDR3 has 14 amino acids. The material sequenced was peripheral blood, taken 28 days after the second AZD1222 dose. This rearrangement joins TRBV18 to TRBJ1-2, with D possibly matching TRBD1 (5 bases). This sequence originates from an adult who received the AZD1222 COVID-19 vaccine. The CDR3 DNA follows: TGTGCCAGCTCACTCCCGGGACGGAACTATGGCTACACCTTC. Encoded protein: CASSLPGRNYGYTF. The whole variable domain, remainder taken from reference TRBV18 and TRBJ1-2, is NAGVMQNPRHLVRRRGQEARLRCSPMKGHSHVYWYRQLPEEGLKFMVYLQKENIIDESGMPKERFSAEFPKEGPSILRIQQVVRGDSAAYFCASSLPGRNYGYTFGSGTRLTVV.